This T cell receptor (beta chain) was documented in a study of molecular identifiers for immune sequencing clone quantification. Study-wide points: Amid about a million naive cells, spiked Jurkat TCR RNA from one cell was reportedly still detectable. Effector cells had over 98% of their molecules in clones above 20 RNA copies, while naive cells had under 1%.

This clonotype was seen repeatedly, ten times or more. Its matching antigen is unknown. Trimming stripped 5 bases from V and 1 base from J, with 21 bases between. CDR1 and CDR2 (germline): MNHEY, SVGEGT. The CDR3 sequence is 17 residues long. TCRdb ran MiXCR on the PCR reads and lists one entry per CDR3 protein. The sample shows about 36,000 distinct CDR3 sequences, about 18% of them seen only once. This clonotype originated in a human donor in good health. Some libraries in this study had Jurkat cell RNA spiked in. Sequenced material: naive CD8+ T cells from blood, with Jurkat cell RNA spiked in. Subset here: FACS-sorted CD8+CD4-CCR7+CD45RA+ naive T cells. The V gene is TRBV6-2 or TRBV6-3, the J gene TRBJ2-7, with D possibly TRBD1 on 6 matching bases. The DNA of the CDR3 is TGTGCCAGCAGTCACCCTTCACAGGGACGCATATCCTACGAGCAGTACTTC. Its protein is CASSHPSQGRISYEQYF.